This T cell receptor beta chain emerged from a study of early T cells in non-severe SARS-CoV-2 infection. This clonotype turned up a few times. The CDR3 extends over 11 amino acids. The germline V gene encodes CDR1 SQVTM and CDR2 ANQGSEA. The V segment lost 7 bases and the J segment 7 bases; nucleotides outside the gene matches: 3. TCRdb called the 5' RACE reads again in MiXCR, with one record for every CDR3 protein. The sample lists just under 65,000 distinct CDR3 sequences; 10% to 15% were seen once. The V gene is TRBV29-1, the J gene TRBJ1-4, with 7 bases lining up with TRBD1. Sequenced material: whole blood. This TCR derives from an adult who was a healthcare worker with PCR-confirmed SARS-CoV-2 infection or an uninfected control (not recorded which). The CDR3 DNA sequence: TGCAGCGGGGGGACAGCTGAAAAACTGTTTTTT. Amino acid sequence: CSGGTAEKLFF.